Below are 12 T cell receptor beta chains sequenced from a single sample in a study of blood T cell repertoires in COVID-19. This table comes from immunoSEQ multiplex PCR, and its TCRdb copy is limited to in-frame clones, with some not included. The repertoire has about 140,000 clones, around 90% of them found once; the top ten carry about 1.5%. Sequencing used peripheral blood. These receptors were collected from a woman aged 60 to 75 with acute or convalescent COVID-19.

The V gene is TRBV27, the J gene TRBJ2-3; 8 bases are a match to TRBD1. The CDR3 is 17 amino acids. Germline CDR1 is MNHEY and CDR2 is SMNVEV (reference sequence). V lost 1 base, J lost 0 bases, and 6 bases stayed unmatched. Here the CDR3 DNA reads TGTGCCAGCAGTTTATACGGGACAGGCCTAAGCACAGATACGCAGTATTTT. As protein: CASSLYGTGLSTDTQYF.

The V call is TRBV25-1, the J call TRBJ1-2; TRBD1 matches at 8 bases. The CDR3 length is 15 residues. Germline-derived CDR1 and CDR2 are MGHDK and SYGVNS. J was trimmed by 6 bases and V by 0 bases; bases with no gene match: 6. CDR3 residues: CASSEYGQGANGYTF. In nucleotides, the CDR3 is TGTGCCAGCAGTGAATACGGGCAGGGGGCCAATGGCTACACCTTC.

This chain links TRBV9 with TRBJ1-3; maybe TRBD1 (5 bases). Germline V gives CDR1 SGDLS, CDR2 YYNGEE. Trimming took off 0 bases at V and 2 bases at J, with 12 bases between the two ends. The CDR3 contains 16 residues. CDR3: CASSVELRGAGNTIYF. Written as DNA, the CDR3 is TGTGCCAGCAGCGTAGAATTACGGGGGGCTGGAAACACCATATATTTT.

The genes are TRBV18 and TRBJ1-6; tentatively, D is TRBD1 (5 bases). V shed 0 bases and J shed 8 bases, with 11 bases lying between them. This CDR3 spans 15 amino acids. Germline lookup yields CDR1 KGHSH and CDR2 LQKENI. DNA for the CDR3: TGTGCCAGCTCACCACCCGCGACAGCAGATTCACCCCTCCACTTT. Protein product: CASSPPATADSPLHF.

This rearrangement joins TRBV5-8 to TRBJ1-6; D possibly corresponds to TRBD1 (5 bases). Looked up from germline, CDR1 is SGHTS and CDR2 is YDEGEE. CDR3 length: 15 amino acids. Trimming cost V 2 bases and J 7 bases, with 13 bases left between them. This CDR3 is CASSFEAGINSPLHF. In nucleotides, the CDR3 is TGTGCCAGCAGCTTCGAGGCAGGGATAAATTCACCCCTCCACTTT.

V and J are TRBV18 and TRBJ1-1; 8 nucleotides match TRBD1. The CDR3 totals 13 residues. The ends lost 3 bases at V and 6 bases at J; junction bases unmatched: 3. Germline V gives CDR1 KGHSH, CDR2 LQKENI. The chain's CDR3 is CASSPQTGAEAFF. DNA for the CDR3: TGTGCCAGCTCACCCCAGACAGGGGCTGAAGCTTTCTTT.

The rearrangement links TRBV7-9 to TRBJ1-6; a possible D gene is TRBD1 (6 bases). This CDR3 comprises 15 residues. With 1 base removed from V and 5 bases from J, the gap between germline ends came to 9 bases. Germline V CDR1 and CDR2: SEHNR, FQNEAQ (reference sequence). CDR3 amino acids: CASSLEGHNNSPLHF. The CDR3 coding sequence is TGTGCCAGCAGCTTAGAGGGACATAATAATTCACCCCTCCACTTT.

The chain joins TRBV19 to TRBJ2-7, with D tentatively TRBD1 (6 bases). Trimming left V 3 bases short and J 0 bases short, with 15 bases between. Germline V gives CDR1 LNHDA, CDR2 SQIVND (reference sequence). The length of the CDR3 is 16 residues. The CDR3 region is CASSMPGTKNSYEQYF. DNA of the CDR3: TGTGCCAGTAGTATGCCCGGGACAAAGAACTCCTACGAGCAGTACTTC.

The CDR3 is CASSPGQGYSYEQYF. CDR3 in DNA: TGTGCCAGCAGTCCCGGACAGGGTTATTCCTACGAGCAGTACTTC. The chain uses TRBV6-6 and TRBJ2-7, with 8 nucleotides matching TRBD1. Germline trimming cut 5 bases from V and 1 base from J; bases unmatched to any gene: 7. Germline V gives CDR1 MNHNY, CDR2 SVGAGI (reference sequence). The CDR3 length is 15 residues.

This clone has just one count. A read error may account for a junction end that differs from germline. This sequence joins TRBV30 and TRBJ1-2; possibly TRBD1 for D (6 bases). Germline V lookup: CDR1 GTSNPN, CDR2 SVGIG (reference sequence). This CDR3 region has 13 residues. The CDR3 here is CAWSPRGYYGYTF. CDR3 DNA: TGTGCCTGGAGCCCCAGGGGTTACTACGGCTACACCTTC.

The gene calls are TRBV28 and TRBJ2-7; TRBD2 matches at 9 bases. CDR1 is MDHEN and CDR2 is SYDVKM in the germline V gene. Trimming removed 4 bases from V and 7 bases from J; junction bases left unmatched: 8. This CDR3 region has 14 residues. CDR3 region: CASSSAGGLGEQYF. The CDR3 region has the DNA TGTGCCAGCAGTTCGGCGGGGGGGCTAGGGGAGCAGTACTTC. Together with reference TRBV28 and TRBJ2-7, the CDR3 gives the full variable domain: DVKVTQSSRYLVKRTGEKVFLECVQDMDHENMFWYRQDPGLGLRLIYFSYDVKMKEKGDIPEGYSVSREKKERFSLILESASTNQTSMYLCASSSAGGLGEQYFGPGTRLTVT.

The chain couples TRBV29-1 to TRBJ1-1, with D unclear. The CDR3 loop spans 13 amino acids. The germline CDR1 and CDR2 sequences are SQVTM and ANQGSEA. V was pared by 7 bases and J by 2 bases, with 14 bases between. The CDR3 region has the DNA TGCAGCGGTCGGTACAGTCTAAACACTGAAGCTTTCTTT. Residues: CSGRYSLNTEAFF.